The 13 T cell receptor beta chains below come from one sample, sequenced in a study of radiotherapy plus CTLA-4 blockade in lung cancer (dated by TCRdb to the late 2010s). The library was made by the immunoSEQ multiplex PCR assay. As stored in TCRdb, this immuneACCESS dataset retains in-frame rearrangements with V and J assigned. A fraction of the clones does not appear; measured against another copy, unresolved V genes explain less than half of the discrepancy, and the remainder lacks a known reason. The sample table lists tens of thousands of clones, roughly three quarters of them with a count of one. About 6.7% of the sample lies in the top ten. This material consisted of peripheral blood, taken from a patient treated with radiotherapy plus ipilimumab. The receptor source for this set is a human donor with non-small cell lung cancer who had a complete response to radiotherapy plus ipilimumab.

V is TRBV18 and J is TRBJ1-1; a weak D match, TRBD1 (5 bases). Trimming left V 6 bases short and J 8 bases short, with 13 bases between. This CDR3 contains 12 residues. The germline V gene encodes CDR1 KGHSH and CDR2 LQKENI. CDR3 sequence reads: CASSPWEGEAFF. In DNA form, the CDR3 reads TGTGCCAGCTCGCCCTGGGAGGGGGAAGCTTTCTTT.

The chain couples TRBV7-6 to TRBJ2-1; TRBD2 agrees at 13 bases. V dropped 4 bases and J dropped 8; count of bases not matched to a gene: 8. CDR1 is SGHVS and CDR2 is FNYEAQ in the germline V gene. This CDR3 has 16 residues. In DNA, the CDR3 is TGTGCCAGCAGCTCCCCTACTAGCGGGGGGGTCGATGAGCAGTTCTTC. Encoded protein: CASSSPTSGGVDEQFF.

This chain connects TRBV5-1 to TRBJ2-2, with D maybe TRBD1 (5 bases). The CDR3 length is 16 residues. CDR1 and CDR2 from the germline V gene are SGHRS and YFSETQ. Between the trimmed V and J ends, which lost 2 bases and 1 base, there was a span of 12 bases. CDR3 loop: CASSLDAGWNTGELFF. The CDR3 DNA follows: TGCGCCAGCAGCTTAGATGCAGGGTGGAACACCGGGGAGCTGTTTTTT.

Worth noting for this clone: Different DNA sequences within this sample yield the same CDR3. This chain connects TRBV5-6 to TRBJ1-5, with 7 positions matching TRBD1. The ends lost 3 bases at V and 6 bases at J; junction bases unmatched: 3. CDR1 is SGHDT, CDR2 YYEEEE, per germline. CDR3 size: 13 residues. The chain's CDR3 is CASSSQGFQPQHF. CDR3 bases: TGTGCCAGCAGCTCACAGGGGTTTCAGCCCCAGCATTTT.

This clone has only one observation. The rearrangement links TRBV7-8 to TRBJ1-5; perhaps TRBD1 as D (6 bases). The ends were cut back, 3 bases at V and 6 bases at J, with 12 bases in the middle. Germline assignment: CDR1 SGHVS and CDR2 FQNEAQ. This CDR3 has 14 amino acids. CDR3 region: CASSFGGGSQPQHF. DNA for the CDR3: TGTGCCAGCAGCTTCGGGGGGGGCAGTCAGCCCCAGCATTTT.

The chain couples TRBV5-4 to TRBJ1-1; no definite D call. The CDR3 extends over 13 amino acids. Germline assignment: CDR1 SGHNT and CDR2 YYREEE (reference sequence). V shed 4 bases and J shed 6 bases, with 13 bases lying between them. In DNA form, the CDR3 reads TGTGCCAGCAGCCCCGGGAGGTGGTCTGAAGCTTTCTTT. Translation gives CASSPGRWSEAFF.

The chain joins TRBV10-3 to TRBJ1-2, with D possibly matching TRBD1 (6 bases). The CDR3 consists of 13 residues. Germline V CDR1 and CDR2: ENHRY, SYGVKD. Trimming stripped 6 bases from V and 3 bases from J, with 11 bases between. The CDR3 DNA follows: TGTGCCATCAGCGGACAGATCCACTATGGCTACACCTTC. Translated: CAISGQIHYGYTF.

The CDR3 loop is CATAPGGALEQYV. CDR3 sequence (DNA): TGTGCCACCGCCCCGGGGGGGGCACTCGAGCAGTACGTC. The rearrangement links TRBV6-5 to TRBJ2-7, with TRBD2 identical over 8 bases. The CDR3 length is 13 residues. Germline V gene sequence: CDR1 MNHEY, CDR2 SVGAGI. J was trimmed by 6 bases and V by 10 bases; bases with no gene match: 11.

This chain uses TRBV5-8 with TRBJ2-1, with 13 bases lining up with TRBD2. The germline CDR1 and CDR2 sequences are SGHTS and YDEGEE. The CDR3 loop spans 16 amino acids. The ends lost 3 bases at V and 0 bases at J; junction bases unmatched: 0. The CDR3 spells CASSWTSGSSYNEQFF. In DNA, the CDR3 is TGTGCCAGCAGCTGGACTAGCGGGAGCTCCTACAATGAGCAGTTCTTC. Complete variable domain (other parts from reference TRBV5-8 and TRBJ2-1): EAGVTQSPTHLIKTRGQQATLRCSPISGHTSVYWYQQALGLGLQFLLWYDEGEERNRGNFPPRFSGRQFPNYSSELNVNALELEDSALYLCASSWTSGSSYNEQFFGPGTRLTVL.

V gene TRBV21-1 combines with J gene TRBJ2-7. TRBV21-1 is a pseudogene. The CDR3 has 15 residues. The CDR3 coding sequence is TGTGCCAGCAGCAAAGTCCGGGGCGCGAATTTAGAGCAGTACTTC. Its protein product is CASSKVRGANLEQYF.

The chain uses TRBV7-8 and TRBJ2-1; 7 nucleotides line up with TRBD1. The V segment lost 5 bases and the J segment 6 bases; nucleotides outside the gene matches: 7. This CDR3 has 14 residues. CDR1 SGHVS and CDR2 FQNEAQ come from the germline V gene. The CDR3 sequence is CASSPSQGRNEQFF. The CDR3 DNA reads TGTGCCAGCAGCCCGTCACAGGGGCGCAATGAGCAGTTCTTC.

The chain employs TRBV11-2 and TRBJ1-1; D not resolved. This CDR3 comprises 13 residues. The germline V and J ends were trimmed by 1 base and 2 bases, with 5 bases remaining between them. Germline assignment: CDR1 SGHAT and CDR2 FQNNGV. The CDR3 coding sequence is TGTGCCAGCAGCTTAGCCGATAACACTGAAGCTTTCTTT. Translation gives CASSLADNTEAFF.

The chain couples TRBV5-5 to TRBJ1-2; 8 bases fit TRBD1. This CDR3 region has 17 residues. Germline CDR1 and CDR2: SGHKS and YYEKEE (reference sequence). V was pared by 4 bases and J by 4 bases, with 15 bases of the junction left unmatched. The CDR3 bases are TGTGCCAGCAGCCCTTTGGCGGGGGGGACAGGAACCTATGGCTACACCTTC. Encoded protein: CASSPLAGGTGTYGYTF.